This TCR beta chain appears in the sequencing data of a study of blood T cell repertoires in COVID-19. Background on the study: Nucleic acid was either cDNA or gDNA, and it came from T cells, B-cell-depleted T cells, or PBMCs.

Produced via immunoSEQ multiplex PCR; TCRdb's table is partial and in-frame only. Found here are about 260,000 clones, roughly 82% of them singletons; the top ten hold approximately 2.1%. Germline CDR1 LNHDA, CDR2 SQIVND (reference sequence). This CDR3 is built from 12 residues. Between the trimmed V and J ends, which lost 3 bases and 6 bases, there was a span of 6 bases. Cohort allocation depended upon clinical history that participants reported. Sample: PBMCs or T cells enriched from blood (not recorded which). This chain links TRBV19 with TRBJ1-5; unclear D gene. The source is a woman between 50 and 59 years old who had recovered from COVID-19. CDR3 amino acids: CASSIGSQPQHF. The CDR3 bases are TGTGCCAGTAGTATTGGGAGTCAGCCCCAGCATTTT.